This TCR beta chain was profiled in a study of T cell repertoires in cytomegalovirus infection. Study at large: As its CMV epitopes, the study selected recently identified HLA-C-restricted and well-studied HLA-B-restricted targets. CMV infection and matching HLA type were both indicated by public TCR beta signatures. Study results and limitations: The ex vivo response showed dominance by HLA-C-restricted CMV-specific TCR beta clonotypes. Identification of carriers of CMV plus the relevant HLA was performed using cumulative public TCR beta family frequency.

One entry per CDR3 protein results from TCRdb running MiXCR on the reads. The data hold about 160,000 distinct CDR3 sequences, with about a fifth observed a single time. CDR1 and CDR2 (germline): MNHNS, SASEGT. The V end lost 2 bases, the J end lost 2 bases, and 13 bases lay between the germline ends. The CDR3 runs 15 residues. In the case of this clonotype: The antigen is undetermined.

The receptor was derived from a human donor in good health (CMV status not recorded). Some clones in this sample may be carry-over from other donors' samples. The sample in question was CD8+ T cells from cultured PBMCs, obtained from culture after CMV antigen stimulation. The chain couples TRBV6-1 to TRBJ2-7; D uncertain. The chain's CDR3 is CASSESVTNTYEQYF. The CDR3 nucleotides read TGTGCCAGCAGTGAATCTGTGACAAACACCTACGAGCAGTACTTC.